This TCR beta chain is from a study of shared clonotypes between healthy human individuals. The table lists this clone with a count of one. This CDR3 comprises 15 residues. The trim removed 6 bases at V and 6 bases at J, leaving 11 bases unmatched. The germline gives CDR1 MNHEY, CDR2 SVGAGI. The assay was immunoSEQ multiplex PCR, and TCRdb's table has in-frame clones only and misses some. The profile shows 550,000 to 700,000 clones, approximately 73% of them singletons. The gene calls are TRBV6-5 and TRBJ1-2; 9 bases agree with TRBD1. Sample: memory CD4+ T cells sorted from blood. Specified subset: CD45RA-negative fraction. The TCR originated in a woman aged 25 to 39 in good health. As DNA, the CDR3 is TGTGCCAGCAGCCCTAGGACCGGGACAGGGAATGGCTACACCTTC. Its translation: CASSPRTGTGNGYTF.